These 27 T cell receptor beta chains came from one sample sequenced in a study of T cell responses to AZD1222 COVID-19 vaccine. The table came from immunoSEQ multiplex PCR; TCRdb's copy has only in-frame clones and leaves some out. Among fewer than 200,000 clones listed, approximately 94% were seen once. This material consisted of peripheral blood, taken 28 days after the second AZD1222 dose. These receptors were taken from an adult who received the AZD1222 COVID-19 vaccine.

V usage is TRBV6-5 and J usage is TRBJ1-1; D unresolved. The CDR3 consists of 14 residues. V was trimmed by 0 bases and J by 2 bases, leaving 7 bases between them. Looked up from germline, CDR1 is MNHEY and CDR2 is SVGAGI. As DNA, the CDR3 is TGTGCCAGCAGTTACTCGTTGGGTAACACTGAAGCTTTCTTT. It yields the protein CASSYSLGNTEAFF.

This sequence joins TRBV4-3 and TRBJ2-7; no clear D gene. CDR1 is LGHNA and CDR2 is YSLEER in the germline V gene. This CDR3 region has 14 residues. Trimming pared 0 bases from V and 2 bases from J, leaving 8 bases between. CDR3 residues: CASSQDAQTYEQYF. Written as DNA, the CDR3 is TGCGCCAGCAGCCAAGATGCGCAGACCTACGAGCAGTACTTC.

The chain carries TRBV7-9 and TRBJ2-7; D remains unclear. The germline V gene encodes CDR1 SEHNR and CDR2 FQNEAQ (reference sequence). The CDR3 spans 12 residues. V lost 1 base and J lost 3, with 4 bases in between. Here the CDR3 DNA reads TGTGCCAGCAGCTTAGGCGACTACGAGCAGTACTTC. Its protein is CASSLGDYEQYF.

This chain uses TRBV10-3 with TRBJ2-1, with 7 positions matching TRBD1. With 8 bases clipped from V and 5 bases from J, the junction kept 3 bases outside the gene matches. The CDR3 loop spans 12 amino acids. Germline lookup yields CDR1 ENHRY and CDR2 SYGVKD. The CDR3 DNA reads TGTGCCATCGGGGGACAGAACAATGAGCAGTTCTTC. As protein: CAIGGQNNEQFF.

This clone was counted only a few times. The CDR3, as DNA: TGTGCCAGCAGTGAAGCGCAGTTACTGGGTCGGCAGTGGCGTCAGCCCCAGCATTTT. This encodes CASSEAQLLGRQWRQPQHF. The chain combines TRBV6-1 with TRBJ1-5, with D unresolved. Trimming took 0 bases from V and 6 from J, leaving 24 bases between them. The CDR3 is 19 amino acids. The germline V gene has CDR1 MNHNS and CDR2 SASEGT.

J is TRBJ1-4 and V is TRBV6-6, with D maybe TRBD1 (6 bases). The V gene's germline CDR1 is MNHNY and CDR2 SVGAGI (reference sequence). V was shortened by 6 bases and J by 0 bases, with 23 bases between the two germline ends. CDR3 length equals 19 residues. The DNA for the CDR3 is TGTGCCAGCAGACGAAACAGGGTCTTCACTGCAGCAACTAATGAAAAACTGTTTTTT. The encoded protein is CASRRNRVFTAATNEKLFF.

The genes are TRBV3-1 (or the pseudogene TRBV3-2) and TRBJ1-2; the D is unclear. The CDR3 sequence is 17 residues long. Germline CDR1 is LGHDT and CDR2 is YNNKEL (reference sequence). V was cut by 1 base and J by 2 bases, with 17 bases left in between. CDR3 nucleotide sequence: TGTGCCAGCAGCCAAGTGCTGCCAGCGACACCGAACTATGGCTACACCTTC. It specifies CASSQVLPATPNYGYTF.

The J gene is TRBJ2-1, the V gene TRBV6-5, with 9 bases lining up with TRBD2. This CDR3 spans 15 amino acids. V trimming: 4 bases; J trimming: 3 bases; junction bases outside the gene matches: 4. From germline, CDR1 is MNHEY and CDR2 SVGAGI. CDR3 DNA sequence: TGTGCCAGCAGTTTACTAGCGGGTCTCTACAATGAGCAGTTCTTC. Translating it yields CASSLLAGLYNEQFF.

The chain combines TRBV11-2 with TRBJ2-5; D perhaps matches TRBD2 (6 bases). Germline CDR1 SGHAT, CDR2 FQNNGV. The CDR3 is made up of 16 amino acids. Trimming took 2 bases from V and 0 from J, leaving 13 bases between them. This CDR3 reads CASSLILSGYQETQYF. DNA for the CDR3: TGTGCCAGCAGCTTAATATTAAGCGGGTACCAAGAGACCCAGTACTTC.

V gene TRBV4-1 combines with J gene TRBJ1-2; 9 bases align to TRBD1. In germline, CDR1 is MGHRA, CDR2 YSYEKL. V gave up 6 bases and J gave up 0 bases; unmatched junction bases: 8. The CDR3 covers 16 residues. CDR3 amino acids: CASSPGTGLANYGYTF. For the CDR3, the DNA is TGCGCCAGCAGTCCCGGGACAGGGTTAGCTAACTATGGCTACACCTTC.

The chain links TRBV7-3 to TRBJ2-2, with TRBD2 matching 10 bases. Germline V lookup: CDR1 SGHTA, CDR2 FQGTGA. After removal of 5 bases from V and 5 bases from J, the junction contained 2 bases not matched to a gene. This CDR3 spans 14 amino acids. The CDR3 here is CASSPGLATGELFF. CDR3 bases: TGTGCCAGCAGCCCGGGACTAGCGACCGGGGAGCTGTTTTTT.

This sequence joins TRBV19 and TRBJ2-1; TRBD2 agrees at 13 bases. V shed 10 bases and J 5 bases; nucleotides not matched to a gene: 11. Germline V lookup: CDR1 LNHDA, CDR2 SQIVND (reference sequence). This CDR3 contains 16 residues. CDR3 DNA: TGTGCCACCGGGACTAGCGGGAATGGAGGACACAATGAGCAGTTCTTC. This translates into CATGTSGNGGHNEQFF.

This clone was counted a few times. Here the CDR3 reads CASSPRRGREEEQFF. The CDR3 DNA follows: TGTGCCAGCAGCCCAAGGCGTGGCAGGGAGGAGGAGCAGTTCTTC. The chain recombines TRBV3-1 (or the pseudogene TRBV3-2) with TRBJ2-1, with D possibly being TRBD2 (6 bases). V dropped 4 bases and J dropped 10 bases, with 20 bases sitting between them. CDR1 is LGHDT and CDR2 is YNNKEL in the germline V gene (reference sequence). The CDR3 totals 15 residues.

V and J are TRBV5-1 and TRBJ1-2, with 12 bases matching TRBD1. Germline CDR1 reads SGHRS; CDR2 reads YFSETQ. There are 15 residues in the CDR3. V lost 4 bases and J lost 5; bases outside the gene matches: 6. The CDR3 protein is CASSAGTGGGYGYTF. The CDR3 DNA reads as TGCGCCAGCAGCGCTGGGACAGGGGGCGGGTATGGCTACACCTTC.

This chain joins TRBV27 and TRBJ1-3, with D uncertain. The CDR3 has 16 amino acids. Deletions cut 5 bases from V and 3 bases from J, with 17 bases between. From germline, CDR1 is MNHEY and CDR2 SMNVEV (reference sequence). CDR3 DNA sequence: TGTGCCAGCAGTCCAAATCGGCGGGGAGGTGGAAACACCATATATTTT. This translates into CASSPNRRGGGNTIYF.

The V gene is TRBV7-9, the J gene TRBJ2-7; 8 nucleotides match TRBD1. This CDR3 contains 13 residues. Trimming cost V 4 bases and J 5 bases; bases outside gene matches: 4. CDR1 and CDR2 from the germline V gene are SEHNR and FQNEAQ (reference sequence). CDR3 coding DNA: TGTGCCAGCAGCTCCTACAGGGGGAACGAGCAGTACTTC. It specifies CASSSYRGNEQYF. The full variable domain, completed using reference TRBV7-9 and TRBJ2-7, is DTGVSQNPRHKITKRGQNVTFRCDPISEHNRLYWYRQTLGQGPEFLTYFQNEAQLEKSRLLSDRFSAERPKGSFSTLEIQRTEQGDSAMYLCASSSYRGNEQYFGPGTRLTVT.

The chain combines TRBV27 with TRBJ1-2; D is unresolved. CDR1 is MNHEY, CDR2 SMNVEV, per germline (reference sequence). V gave up 6 bases and J gave up 4 bases, with 21 bases separating them. The CDR3 runs to 16 residues. The CDR3 bases are TGTGCCAGCAGCCCCGGAAAGGCGGGGTTCGGCTATGGCTACACCTTC. Its translation: CASSPGKAGFGYGYTF.

This sequence joins TRBV28 and TRBJ2-7, with TRBD1 matching 10 bases. Germline V gene lookup returns CDR1 MDHEN and CDR2 SYDVKM. The CDR3 runs 17 residues. V shed 6 bases and J 6 bases; nucleotides not matched to a gene: 17. The CDR3 DNA reads as TGTGCCAGCAGCCTTTCCCGAGGGACAGGGGATAAAGGCGAGCAGTACTTC. Residues: CASSLSRGTGDKGEQYF.

This clone was seen only once. The chain recombines TRBV7-3 with TRBJ2-3, with D perhaps matching TRBD2 (5 bases). Germline assignment: CDR1 SGHTA and CDR2 FQGTGA. CDR3 size: 19 residues. V gave up 8 bases and J gave up 1 base, with 28 bases separating them. The CDR3 region has the DNA TGTGCCAGCCCGTATTCGGGGTCCCTGCGGGTTGAGGGCACAGATACGCAGTATTTT. Protein: CASPYSGSLRVEGTDTQYF.

The chain links TRBV7-2 to TRBJ1-2; D remains unclear. The CDR3 is made up of 15 amino acids. V was cut by 4 bases and J by 4 bases, with 16 bases left in between. The germline gives CDR1 SGHTA, CDR2 FQGNSA. CDR3 nucleotide sequence: TGTGCCAGCAGCTCCACCACGGGGAACTTCTATGGCTACACCTTC. This encodes CASSSTTGNFYGYTF.

In its sample, this clone was seen once. The J gene is TRBJ2-7, the V gene TRBV11-2; D is perhaps TRBD1 (6 bases). Germline assignment: CDR1 SGHAT and CDR2 FQNNGV. The germline V and J ends were trimmed by 1 base and 6 bases, with 7 bases remaining between them. The CDR3 has 12 residues. CDR3 coding DNA: TGTGCCAGCAGCTTAGTAGGGGGCGAGCAGTACTTC. This gives the protein CASSLVGGEQYF.

The chain is built from TRBV7-2 and TRBJ2-3; no clear D gene. The germline CDR1 and CDR2 sequences are SGHTA and FQGNSA. The V gene lost 5 bases and the J gene lost 3 bases, with 12 bases spanning the gap. The CDR3 has 14 amino acids. The CDR3 DNA reads as TGTGCCAGCAGCCCCTTTGGGGAAACAGATACGCAGTATTTT. It is translated as CASSPFGETDTQYF.

The chain is built from TRBV7-6 and TRBJ2-7; weak D call: TRBD1 (6 bases). Germline values: CDR1 SGHVS, CDR2 FNYEAQ. CDR3 length equals 14 residues. The V end lost 1 base, the J end lost 3 bases, and 10 bases lay between the germline ends. The CDR3 nucleotides are TGTGCCAGCAGCTTAGTAACAGGGTTCTACGAGCAGTACTTC. Translation: CASSLVTGFYEQYF.

V and J are TRBV7-9 and TRBJ2-1, with 9 positions matching TRBD1. Losses at the gene ends were 5 bases for V and 14 bases for J; bases not matched to a gene: 19. CDR1 SEHNR and CDR2 FQNEAQ come from the germline V gene (reference sequence). This CDR3 spans 16 amino acids. The chain's CDR3 is CASSPGVGQGGLWEFF. The CDR3 region has the DNA TGTGCCAGCAGCCCGGGGGTGGGACAGGGAGGACTGTGGGAGTTCTTC.

The chain couples TRBV6-1 to TRBJ1-5; a possible D gene is TRBD1 (6 bases). Germline CDR1 and CDR2: MNHNS and SASEGT. With 3 bases removed from V and 10 bases from J, the gap between germline ends came to 19 bases. The CDR3 has 15 residues. CDR3 residues: CASSEPYRAGEPQHF. The DNA of the CDR3 is TGTGCCAGCAGTGAGCCCTACAGGGCAGGCGAACCCCAGCATTTT.

J is TRBJ1-5 and V is TRBV12-5; 7 nucleotides align to TRBD1. This CDR3 is 18 amino acids long. Unmatched junction bases numbered 9, after V lost 0 bases and J lost 1 base. Germline loops: CDR1 LGHNT, CDR2 FRNRAP. The CDR3 sequence is CASGLVPGQRMSNQPQHF. CDR3 nucleotide sequence: TGTGCTAGTGGTTTGGTACCGGGACAGCGTATGAGCAATCAGCCCCAGCATTTT.

The V call is TRBV7-2, the J call TRBJ1-5; a weak D match, TRBD1 (5 bases). V was clipped by 6 bases and J by 7 bases, with 16 bases between them. This CDR3 comprises 14 residues. Germline lookup yields CDR1 SGHTA and CDR2 FQGNSA. DNA for the CDR3: TGTGCCAGCAGTTGGGGGTCTAAAGAACAGCCCCAGCATTTT. It codes for CASSWGSKEQPQHF.